This T cell receptor (beta chain) was found in a study of T cell responses to AZD1222 COVID-19 vaccine. Notes on the study in general: The donors showed a predominance of white British ancestry and of females, with possible underestimation of clonal diversity. Spike-wide vaccine-associated CD4 TCRs dominated at 160-218 and 743-854.

In its sample, this clone was seen a few times. Antigen specificity is unknown. Germline assignment: CDR1 MNHEY and CDR2 SVGEGT. This CDR3 has 16 amino acids. V gave up 5 bases and J gave up 3 bases; unmatched junction bases: 8. Libraries were prepared by immunoSEQ multiplex PCR; TCRdb keeps only in-frame clonotypes and omits some of them. The table has more than 150,000 clones, about 90% seen once. The V gene is TRBV6-2 or TRBV6-3, the J gene TRBJ2-3, with TRBD1 matching 10 bases. The TCR comes from an adult in good health. The sample here was peripheral blood, taken on day 0 of AZD1222 vaccination. CDR3 sequence: CASSTRTGGMTDTQYF. CDR3 nucleotides: TGTGCCAGCAGTACTCGGACAGGGGGAATGACAGATACGCAGTATTTT.